Listed below are T cell receptor beta chains from one sample, sequenced in a study of PD-L1 blockade in urothelial cancer. Clones were sequenced by immunoSEQ multiplex PCR, and TCRdb holds only the in-frame ones, with some missing. The sample lists more than 30,000 clones, more than 85% seen once, with around 2% in the top ten. The sample here was PBMCs, taken around atezolizumab (anti-PD-L1) treatment. The source of these receptors is a man aged 60 to 75 with urothelial cancer. Each CDR3 is given with its conserved first and last residue. A D gene is named only where the DNA matches it firmly. Size is omitted from some rows. Given values are once, few, many or a class for expanded clones.

J gene: TRBJ2-6
D gene: .
V gene: TRBV5-1
clone size: .
CDR3 DNA: TGCGCCAGCAGCTCCCCCCCCGGGACGACAGGCACATCTGGGGCCAACGTCCTGACTTTC
CDR3 protein: CASSSPPGTTGTSGANVLTF

J gene: TRBJ2-4
D gene: .
V gene: TRBV2
clone size: .
CDR3 DNA: TGTGCCATCACACAGGTTCTCGGCATTCAGTACTTC
CDR3 protein: CAITQVLGIQYF

J gene: TRBJ2-7
D gene: TRBD2
V gene: TRBV6-1
clone size: .
CDR3 DNA: TGTGCCAGCAGTGAAGGCGGCGCGGGAGGGAGGGAGTACTTC
CDR3 protein: CASSEGGAGGREYF

J gene: TRBJ1-1
D gene: .
V gene: TRBV6-5
clone size: .
CDR3 DNA: TGTGCCAGCAGTTACAAGCGGGGCACTGAAGCTTTCTTT
CDR3 protein: CASSYKRGTEAFF

J gene: TRBJ1-2
D gene: TRBD1
V gene: TRBV6-5
clone size: .
CDR3 DNA: TGTGCCAGCAGTTACTTCGGACAGGGAACTAACTATGGCTACACCTTC
CDR3 protein: CASSYFGQGTNYGYTF

J gene: TRBJ2-1
D gene: TRBD2
V gene: TRBV7-3
clone size: .
CDR3 DNA: TGTGCCAGCAGCTTAACTCAGAGCGGGAGCAATGAGCAGTTCTTC
CDR3 protein: CASSLTQSGSNEQFF

J gene: TRBJ2-7
D gene: .
V gene: TRBV14
clone size: .
CDR3 DNA: TGTGCCAGCAGCCAGGAGGCTTTTGGACGAATCTCCTACGAGCAGTACTTC
CDR3 protein: CASSQEAFGRISYEQYF

J gene: TRBJ2-3
D gene: TRBD2
V gene: TRBV7-2
clone size: .
CDR3 DNA: TGTGCCAGCAGCCCCCGACGAATAGCGGGAGCATCTAGCACAGATACGCAGTATTTT
CDR3 protein: CASSPRRIAGASSTDTQYF

J gene: TRBJ1-1
D gene: TRBD1
V gene: TRBV19
clone size: .
CDR3 DNA: TGTGCCAGCAGGGGGACAGGGTGGACTGAAGCTTTCTTT
CDR3 protein: CASRGTGWTEAFF

J gene: TRBJ1-4
D gene: .
V gene: TRBV4-3
clone size: .
CDR3 DNA: TGCGCCAGCAGCCAAGATCGCGCAGGTGGGGAAAAACTGTTTTTT
CDR3 protein: CASSQDRAGGEKLFF

J gene: TRBJ2-3
D gene: .
V gene: TRBV6-1
clone size: .
CDR3 DNA: TGTGCCAGTCACTGGTCCCTCACAGATACGCAGTATTTT
CDR3 protein: CASHWSLTDTQYF

J gene: TRBJ1-2
D gene: TRBD1
V gene: TRBV6-5
clone size: .
CDR3 DNA: TGTGCCAGCAGGGGAGCCGGGACAGGCTATGGCTACACCTTC
CDR3 protein: CASRGAGTGYGYTF

J gene: TRBJ1-2
D gene: .
V gene: TRBV30
clone size: once
CDR3 DNA: TGTGCCTGGAGCCAGGGGTATGGCTACACCTTC
CDR3 protein: CAWSQGYGYTF

J gene: TRBJ2-2
D gene: .
V gene: TRBV28
clone size: few
CDR3 DNA: TGTGCCAGCAGTTTAAGGAGGAACACCGGGGAGCTGTTTTTT
CDR3 protein: CASSLRRNTGELFF

J gene: TRBJ1-4
D gene: TRBD1
V gene: TRBV7-9
clone size: .
CDR3 DNA: TGTGCCAGCAGCTTAGGGGACAGGGGAGAAGGGCGAAAACTGTTTTTT
CDR3 protein: CASSLGDRGEGRKLFF

J gene: TRBJ1-6
D gene: .
V gene: TRBV9
clone size: .
CDR3 DNA: TGTGCCAGCAGCGTAGTAGGGGACAAGTCGGGATCACCCCTCCACTTT
CDR3 protein: CASSVVGDKSGSPLHF

J gene: TRBJ2-1
D gene: .
V gene: TRBV7-9
clone size: .
CDR3 DNA: TGTGCCAGCAGCGAACAGGGAGGGGGAAAGTTCTTC
CDR3 protein: CASSEQGGGKFF

J gene: TRBJ2-7
D gene: .
V gene: TRBV10-3
clone size: .
CDR3 DNA: TGTGCCATCAGCGGCGGTAGGAGAGGAGCGGTCTTCTACGAGCAGTACTTC
CDR3 protein: CAISGGRRGAVFYEQYF

J gene: TRBJ2-7
D gene: .
V gene: TRBV27
clone size: .
CDR3 DNA: TGTGCCAGCAGTCCGCAGGTGAACTACGAGCAGTACTTC
CDR3 protein: CASSPQVNYEQYF

J gene: TRBJ2-7
D gene: .
V gene: TRBV28
clone size: .
CDR3 DNA: TGTGCCAGCAGTTTAGGGCTATTCACCGAGCAGTACTTC
CDR3 protein: CASSLGLFTEQYF

J gene: TRBJ2-3
D gene: TRBD2
V gene: TRBV27
clone size: .
CDR3 DNA: TGTGCCAGCAGCCAAACCTCTAGCGGGTTCGCACGAGATACGCAGTATTTT
CDR3 protein: CASSQTSSGFARDTQYF

J gene: TRBJ1-2
D gene: TRBD1
V gene: TRBV6-5
clone size: .
CDR3 DNA: TGTGCCAGCAGTCTCCGGGACAGGGACACCTATGGCTACACCTTC
CDR3 protein: CASSLRDRDTYGYTF

J gene: TRBJ2-7
D gene: .
V gene: TRBV4-2
clone size: .
CDR3 DNA: TGTGCCAGCAGCCAAGGCGCGCGGGAGCAGTACTTC
CDR3 protein: CASSQGAREQYF

J gene: TRBJ2-1
D gene: TRBD1
V gene: TRBV5-1
clone size: .
CDR3 DNA: TGCGCCAGCAAATCTCTTCCGGGACAGGGAGGAAATGAGCAGTTCTTC
CDR3 protein: CASKSLPGQGGNEQFF

J gene: TRBJ2-6
D gene: .
V gene: TRBV15
clone size: .
CDR3 DNA: TGTGCCACCAGCAGAGATAGCGGAACTGGGGCCAACGTCCTGACTTTC
CDR3 protein: CATSRDSGTGANVLTF

J gene: TRBJ1-5
D gene: .
V gene: TRBV7-8
clone size: .
CDR3 DNA: TGTGCCAGCAGCTTAGTAGGCCTGGGCAGCAATCAGCCCCAGCATTTT
CDR3 protein: CASSLVGLGSNQPQHF

J gene: TRBJ2-7
D gene: .
V gene: TRBV7-2
clone size: .
CDR3 DNA: TGTGCCAGCAGCTCCCCTGAGAGGGCGGGCTCCTACGAGCAGTACTTC
CDR3 protein: CASSSPERAGSYEQYF

J gene: TRBJ2-1
D gene: TRBD2
V gene: TRBV7-3
clone size: .
CDR3 DNA: TGTGCCAGCAGCTCGATAGCGGGGGCGAATGAGCAGTTCTTC
CDR3 protein: CASSSIAGANEQFF

J gene: TRBJ2-5
D gene: TRBD1
V gene: TRBV11-3
clone size: once
CDR3 DNA: TGTGCCAGCAGCCCAAACGAGGGGACAGGGGTCCACCAAGAGACCCAGTACTTC
CDR3 protein: CASSPNEGTGVHQETQYF

J gene: TRBJ1-1
D gene: .
V gene: TRBV10-3
clone size: once
CDR3 DNA: TGTGCCATCGGGAGGAACACTGAAGCTTTCTTT
CDR3 protein: CAIGRNTEAFF

J gene: TRBJ2-3
D gene: TRBD1
V gene: TRBV4-3
clone size: .
CDR3 DNA: TGCGCCAGCAGCCGGGACAGGGGTACAGATACGCAGTATTTT
CDR3 protein: CASSRDRGTDTQYF

J gene: TRBJ1-6
D gene: .
V gene: TRBV25-1
clone size: .
CDR3 DNA: TGTGCCAGCATGGAACAGGGTGGCTCACCCCTCCACTTT
CDR3 protein: CASMEQGGSPLHF

J gene: TRBJ1-1
D gene: .
V gene: TRBV9
clone size: .
CDR3 DNA: TGTGCCAGCAGCGTAGGACAGAGGACTGAAGCTTTCTTT
CDR3 protein: CASSVGQRTEAFF

J gene: TRBJ1-2
D gene: .
V gene: TRBV30
clone size: .
CDR3 DNA: TGTGCCTGGAGTACAAGGATCGGGGGGAACTATGGCTACACCTTC
CDR3 protein: CAWSTRIGGNYGYTF

J gene: TRBJ1-4
D gene: TRBD1
V gene: TRBV5-1
clone size: .
CDR3 DNA: TGCGCCAGCAGCTTGGAGGGACAGGGACAAGAAAAACTGTTTTTT
CDR3 protein: CASSLEGQGQEKLFF

J gene: TRBJ2-5
D gene: TRBD1
V gene: TRBV5-6
clone size: .
CDR3 DNA: TGTGCCAGCAGATACAGGACAGGAAACCAAGAGACCCAGTACTTC
CDR3 protein: CASRYRTGNQETQYF

J gene: TRBJ2-3
D gene: .
V gene: TRBV7-3
clone size: .
CDR3 DNA: TGTGCCAGCAGCTCCAAGCGGTACACAGATACGCAGTATTTT
CDR3 protein: CASSSKRYTDTQYF

J gene: TRBJ1-2
D gene: .
V gene: TRBV30
clone size: .
CDR3 DNA: TGTGCCTCCGAGGAATCCCTCTATGGCTACACCTTC
CDR3 protein: CASEESLYGYTF

J gene: TRBJ1-5
D gene: .
V gene: TRBV10-2
clone size: large
CDR3 DNA: TGCGCCAGCACCACATTCGATAGCAATCAGCCCCAGCATTTT
CDR3 protein: CASTTFDSNQPQHF

J gene: TRBJ2-7
D gene: TRBD2
V gene: TRBV30
clone size: .
CDR3 DNA: TGTGCCTGGAGCACTAGCGAGGGCTACGAGCAGTACTTC
CDR3 protein: CAWSTSEGYEQYF

J gene: TRBJ2-1
D gene: .
V gene: TRBV6-4
clone size: .
CDR3 DNA: TGTGCCAGCAGCGTCCGGAACTTCAGGGGGGAATATGAGCAGTTCTTC
CDR3 protein: CASSVRNFRGEYEQFF

J gene: TRBJ2-7
D gene: TRBD1
V gene: TRBV19
clone size: .
CDR3 DNA: TGTGCCAGTATGTGGAGGGACAGGGGACCCTACGAGCAGTACTTC
CDR3 protein: CASMWRDRGPYEQYF

J gene: TRBJ2-7
D gene: .
V gene: TRBV2
clone size: .
CDR3 DNA: TGTGCCAGCAGCCTGCGGGGAAACTCCTACGAGCAGTACTTC
CDR3 protein: CASSLRGNSYEQYF

J gene: TRBJ2-1
D gene: .
V gene: TRBV27
clone size: once
CDR3 DNA: TGTGCCAGCAGCCTTGAGGGCATTGCCATCCATGAGCAGTTCTTC
CDR3 protein: CASSLEGIAIHEQFF

J gene: TRBJ2-7
D gene: .
V gene: TRBV7-3
clone size: .
CDR3 DNA: TGTGCCAGCAGCTTAAACCCTACTAGTTATCCCTACGAGCAGTACTTC
CDR3 protein: CASSLNPTSYPYEQYF

J gene: TRBJ2-3
D gene: .
V gene: TRBV19
clone size: .
CDR3 DNA: TGTGCCAGTAGTGGCAGGGCAGATACGCAGTATTTT
CDR3 protein: CASSGRADTQYF

J gene: TRBJ2-3
D gene: TRBD2
V gene: TRBV5-8
clone size: .
CDR3 DNA: TGTGCCAGCAGCTTGGTAGCGGGGGGGCCAGATACGCAGTATTTT
CDR3 protein: CASSLVAGGPDTQYF

J gene: TRBJ1-1
D gene: .
V gene: TRBV30
clone size: few
CDR3 DNA: TGTGCCTCCTCGGAGGGAGCTTTCTTT
CDR3 protein: CASSEGAFF

J gene: TRBJ1-1
D gene: TRBD1
V gene: TRBV9
clone size: .
CDR3 DNA: TGTGCCAGCAGCAAACGTGCGGGACAGGTGAACACTGAAGCTTTCTTT
CDR3 protein: CASSKRAGQVNTEAFF

J gene: TRBJ2-7
D gene: TRBD1
V gene: TRBV28
clone size: .
CDR3 DNA: TGTGCCAGCAGTGCCCAACAGGGGACAGGGGGCTGGGAGCAGTACTTC
CDR3 protein: CASSAQQGTGGWEQYF

J gene: TRBJ2-6
D gene: .
V gene: TRBV19
clone size: .
CDR3 DNA: TGTGCCAGTAGTTCGGGACAAAAGGCTGGGGCCAACGTCCTGACTTTC
CDR3 protein: CASSSGQKAGANVLTF